This TCR beta chain comes out of a study of blood T cell repertoires in COVID-19. Study context: Sources were T cells, B-cell-depleted T cells, or PBMCs; the material itself was cDNA or gDNA.

As processed by the authors: Cell counts per sample came from amplifying reference gene primers. Using immunoSEQ multiplex PCR, the repertoire was profiled, and TCRdb retains in-frame clones only, with some absent. V, J and clone size derive from that table, while D and trimming were established from the DNA sequence. Of approximately 100,000 clones listed, roughly 85% are singletons. The CDR3 loop spans 14 amino acids. V was clipped by 3 bases and J by 7 bases; unmatched bases: 4. Germline V CDR1 and CDR2: KGHSH, LQKENI. This clonotype was sampled from an elderly man with acute or convalescent COVID-19. The source material was peripheral blood. V and J are TRBV18 and TRBJ1-2; TRBD1 agrees at 11 bases. CDR3 DNA: TGTGCCAGCTCACCGGGACAGGGGGTCGGTGGCTACACCTTC. Translated: CASSPGQGVGGYTF. Looking up the rest from reference TRBV18 and TRBJ1-2 gives the full variable domain: NAGVMQNPRHLVRRRGQEARLRCSPMKGHSHVYWYRQLPEEGLKFMVYLQKENIIDESGMPKERFSAEFPKEGPSILRIQQVVRGDSAAYFCASSPGQGVGGYTFGSGTRLTVV.